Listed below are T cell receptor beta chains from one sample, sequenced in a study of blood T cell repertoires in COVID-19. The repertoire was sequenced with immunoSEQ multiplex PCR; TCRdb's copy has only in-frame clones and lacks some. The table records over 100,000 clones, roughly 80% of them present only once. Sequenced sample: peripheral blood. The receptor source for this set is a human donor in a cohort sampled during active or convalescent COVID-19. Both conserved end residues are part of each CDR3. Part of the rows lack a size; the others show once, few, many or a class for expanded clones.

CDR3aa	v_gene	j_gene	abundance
CASSHGTSGRIRYEQYF	TRBV14	TRBJ2-7	once
CAISHGDQPQHF	TRBV10-3	TRBJ1-5	NA
CASTYTGGGNGYTF	TRBV6-6	TRBJ1-2	NA
CASSGGTVRSGYTF	TRBV9	TRBJ1-2	NA
CASSRGQFMNTEAFF	TRBV28	TRBJ1-1	NA
CASSPLPGGPYEQYF	TRBV5-4	TRBJ2-7	NA
CASREPGQGASDTQYF	TRBV19	TRBJ2-3	NA
CASSLAGTSGRAGSDEQYF	TRBV5-4	TRBJ2-7	few
CASSSLVARRQYF	TRBV7-2	TRBJ2-3	NA
CASSKPGGSDYGYTF	TRBV19	TRBJ1-2	NA
CASSQGSSGVYEQFF	TRBV23-1	TRBJ2-1	NA
CSVAKTGSRGYTF	TRBV29-1	TRBJ1-2	NA
CASSQDTSTTYF	TRBV4-2	TRBJ2-7	NA
CASRPTTGGYGYTF	TRBV2	TRBJ1-2	NA
CASSLDGGRTDTQYF	TRBV5-4	TRBJ2-3	NA
CASSLPGMADTQYF	TRBV7-2	TRBJ2-3	few
CASSLLAGDNEQFF	TRBV18	TRBJ2-1	NA
CASSQDTGEQDTQYF	TRBV4-1	TRBJ2-3	NA
CASSPGQGQETQYF	TRBV11-3	TRBJ2-5	NA
CASSLRSANSYNEQFF	TRBV5-1	TRBJ2-1	NA
CATSLTPRSEQFF	TRBV24-1	TRBJ2-1	NA
CASSLITSTDTQYF	TRBV5-1	TRBJ2-3	NA
CASSAGTGTEQFF	TRBV28	TRBJ2-1	NA
CASSPEGGNTGELFF	TRBV3-1/TRBV3-2	TRBJ2-2	NA
CASSQLLAGVETQYF	TRBV3-1/TRBV3-2	TRBJ2-5	NA
CASKLAGGGTAFYEQYF	TRBV2	TRBJ2-7	NA
CASWGAGSEQYF	TRBV28	TRBJ2-7	NA
CASSGSGTGGLGNYGYTF	TRBV9	TRBJ1-2	NA
CASSSDYSYEQYF	TRBV27	TRBJ2-7	few
CASTTGPNQPQHF	TRBV6-1	TRBJ1-5	NA
CATSREGHPGQSNQPQHF	TRBV15	TRBJ1-5	NA
CASSVDGGEGNTIYF	TRBV9	TRBJ1-3	NA
CASSLGAGDPYEQYF	TRBV7-2	TRBJ2-7	NA
CASSRIGTGRRLEQYF	TRBV19	TRBJ2-7	NA
CASSLGSGGRTNEKLFF	TRBV5-6	TRBJ1-4	NA
CASSDGTSGLKRMYEQYF	TRBV7-2	TRBJ2-7	NA
CASSTYTGGGSGRSYGYTF	TRBV19	TRBJ1-2	once
CASSLGYGYTF	TRBV6-2/TRBV6-3	TRBJ1-2	NA
CASSSRGISYNEQFF	TRBV27	TRBJ2-1	NA
CASSPGLGSWPQHF	TRBV18	TRBJ1-5	few